The next 32 T cell receptor beta chains were all read from a single sample in a study of T-cell reconstitution after alpha-beta-depleted transplantation in children. Molecular barcoding with unique molecular identifiers was used for the TCRbeta library. TCRdb redid the calling of the PCR reads with MiXCR, one entry per CDR3 protein. This table has roughly 120,000 distinct CDR3 sequences, 10% appearing once. The sequencing used PBMCs, collected before TCRalphabeta/CD19-depleted stem cell transplant. Receptors originate from a boy under 10 years old with acute lymphoblastic leukemia, due to receive a stem cell transplant.

This clonotype showed up just a few times. The rearrangement links TRBV20-1 to TRBJ2-7; 11 bases agree with TRBD2. In germline, CDR1 is DFQATT, CDR2 SNEGSKA (reference sequence). This CDR3 comprises 17 residues. The ends lost 3 bases at V and 6 bases at J; junction bases unmatched: 16. The chain's CDR3 is CSARRLAGGLPKGEQYF. Here the CDR3 DNA reads TGCAGTGCTAGGAGGCTAGCGGGAGGACTACCTAAGGGCGAGCAGTACTTC.

The chain combines TRBV27 with TRBJ2-1, with TRBD1 identical over 9 bases. CDR3 length: 15 amino acids. The J segment lost 4 bases and the V segment lost 5 bases, leaving 6 bases of the junction unmatched. Germline CDR1 and CDR2: MNHEY and SMNVEV (reference sequence). The CDR3 sequence: CASSPAGTGYNEQFF. The CDR3 coding sequence is TGTGCCAGCAGTCCGGCCGGGACAGGGTACAATGAGCAGTTCTTC.

This clonotype was seen repeatedly, ten times or more. The chain couples TRBV5-1 to TRBJ1-1; D is undetermined. Germline V lookup: CDR1 SGHRS, CDR2 YFSETQ. The CDR3 loop spans 14 amino acids. Trimming removed 0 bases from V and 7 bases from J, with 13 bases in between. The CDR3: CASSLVQASIEAFF. CDR3 DNA: TGCGCCAGCAGCTTGGTGCAGGCCTCAATTGAAGCTTTCTTT.

This clonotype has only a few counts. The gene calls are TRBV5-6 and TRBJ2-7, with 7 bases lining up with TRBD1. CDR1 SGHDT and CDR2 YYEEEE come from the germline V gene. This CDR3 is 15 amino acids long. V lost 2 bases, J lost 7 bases, and 12 bases stayed unmatched. CDR3 region: CASSFAGTALLEQYF. The DNA of the CDR3 is TGTGCCAGCAGCTTCGCCGGGACAGCACTACTTGAGCAGTACTTC.

This clonotype was seen more than once but under ten times. This chain connects TRBV2 to TRBJ2-3, with D perhaps being TRBD1 or TRBD2 (5 bases each). The length of the CDR3 is 15 residues. Germline-derived CDR1 and CDR2 are SNHLY and FYNNEI. V lost 6 bases and J lost 0, with 13 bases in between. The CDR3, as DNA: TGTGCCAGCAGGTGGGACGGAACTAGCACAGATACGCAGTATTTT. The encoded protein is CASRWDGTSTDTQYF.

The chain has TRBV6-5 and TRBJ2-7; TRBD1 is a possible D gene (6 bases). Germline V gives CDR1 MNHEY, CDR2 SVGAGI. This CDR3 contains 15 residues. V lost 2 bases and J 4 bases, leaving 15 bases between the germline ends. CDR3 bases: TGTGCCAGCAGTTACGGGGCAGGGGTGTTTTACGAGCAGTACTTC. Translation gives CASSYGAGVFYEQYF.

This clonotype was counted at least ten times. The gene calls are TRBV5-1 and TRBJ2-3; 9 bases line up with TRBD2. Germline CDR1 reads SGHRS; CDR2 reads YFSETQ. The CDR3 spans 17 residues. V lost 0 bases to trimming and J lost 2 bases; unmatched junction nucleotides: 7. The CDR3 is CASSLASAGGYTDTQYF. CDR3 bases: TGCGCCAGCAGCTTGGCCTCAGCGGGAGGATACACAGATACGCAGTATTTT.

This rearrangement joins TRBV5-6 to TRBJ1-2; D uncertain. Germline V CDR1 and CDR2: SGHDT, YYEEEE. The germline V and J ends were trimmed by 6 bases and 2 bases, with 17 bases remaining between them. The CDR3 has 15 residues. The CDR3 DNA reads as TGTGCCAGCATCCTTGGTGGAGGGAGGAACTATGGCTACACCTTC. This encodes CASILGGGRNYGYTF.

This clonotype was counted between two and nine times. The chain couples TRBV7-8 to TRBJ2-5; 10 bases map to TRBD2. This CDR3 spans 16 amino acids. Germline V gives CDR1 SGHVS, CDR2 FQNEAQ. V trimming: 4 bases; J trimming: 3 bases; junction bases outside the gene matches: 8. As DNA, the CDR3 is TGTGCCAGCAGCTACACCCTAGGACTAGCGGAAGAGACCCAGTACTTC. Translated: CASSYTLGLAEETQYF.

The sample holds a few counts of this clonotype. The chain combines TRBV3-1 with TRBJ2-2; 10 positions match TRBD2. CDR3 size: 17 residues. Trimming removed 4 bases from V and 3 bases from J; junction bases left unmatched: 8. Germline CDR1 reads LGHDT; CDR2 reads YNNKEL (reference sequence). The CDR3 DNA sequence: TGTGCCAGCAGCCGAATTGCTAGCGGGAGTCACACCGGGGAGCTGTTTTTT. Its translation is CASSRIASGSHTGELFF.

The chain carries TRBV20-1 and TRBJ2-5; TRBD2 matches at 11 bases. The ends lost 3 bases at V and 5 bases at J; junction bases unmatched: 11. Per the germline V gene, CDR1 is DFQATT and CDR2 is SNEGSKA (reference sequence). The CDR3 extends over 16 amino acids. The DNA for the CDR3 is TGCAGTGCTAGGGGGACTAGCGGTAACTTGGGGGAGACCCAGTACTTC. Translated, it gives CSARGTSGNLGETQYF.

This clonotype has ten or more counts. This chain uses TRBV11-2 with TRBJ2-6; 9 nucleotides align to TRBD2. Unmatched junction bases numbered 13, after V lost 5 bases and J lost 5 bases. CDR3 length: 18 residues. The germline V gene encodes CDR1 SGHAT and CDR2 FQNNGV. The CDR3 loop is CASSPVVSGGLWANVLTF. CDR3 bases: TGTGCCAGCAGCCCCGTCGTTAGCGGGGGACTGTGGGCCAACGTCCTGACTTTC. Complete variable domain (other parts from reference TRBV11-2 and TRBJ2-6): EAGVAQSPRYKIIEKRQSVAFWCNPISGHATLYWYQQILGQGPKLLIQFQNNGVVDDSQLPKDRFSAERLKGVDSTLKIQPAKLEDSAVYLCASSPVVSGGLWANVLTFGAGSRLTVL.

In this sample, this clonotype turned up many times. The chain joins TRBV5-1 to TRBJ2-3, with 10 bases fitting TRBD2. Germline values: CDR1 SGHRS, CDR2 YFSETQ. The CDR3 extends over 19 amino acids. J was trimmed by 10 bases and V by 4 bases; bases with no gene match: 24. CDR3 in DNA: TGCGCCAGCAGCCCCACCCCCCTAGCGGGAGATTCCCTCAGAGGGGCGCAGTATTTT. It specifies CASSPTPLAGDSLRGAQYF.

This clonotype was observed a handful of times. This chain joins TRBV9 and TRBJ2-2; D is ambiguous. The V gene lost 0 bases and the J gene lost 0 bases, with 12 bases spanning the gap. This CDR3 has 17 amino acids. Germline V gene lookup returns CDR1 SGDLS and CDR2 YYNGEE. CDR3 in DNA: TGTGCCAGCAGCGTAGACCCGGGCCACGCGAACACCGGGGAGCTGTTTTTT. It yields the protein CASSVDPGHANTGELFF.

The V call is TRBV5-1, the J call TRBJ1-1, with a weak D call TRBD1 (6 bases). The germline CDR1 and CDR2 sequences are SGHRS and YFSETQ. The CDR3 totals 13 residues. Trimming shortened V by 5 bases and J by 4 bases, and 12 bases separated the two germline ends. The CDR3 bases are TGCGCCAGCAGAAGGGGGGTCGGCACTGAAGCTTTCTTT. Translation gives CASRRGVGTEAFF.

A few counts support this clonotype. The V call is TRBV21-1, the J call TRBJ1-1; the D call in the table, TRBD1, was not verified against the DNA. TRBV21-1 is described as a pseudogene. The length of the CDR3 is 18 residues. CDR3 sequence reads: CASSKVMGARRDVTEAFF. CDR3 coding DNA: TGTGCCAGCAGCAAAGTTATGGGGGCGCGTAGGGATGTGACTGAAGCTTTCTTT.

This clonotype was counted ten times or more. The chain combines TRBV11-2 with TRBJ2-7; 8 bases are a match to TRBD2. V lost 0 bases and J lost 4; bases outside the gene matches: 11. There are 17 residues in the CDR3. Germline V gives CDR1 SGHAT, CDR2 FQNNGV. The CDR3 DNA is TGTGCCAGCAGCTTAGATTCGGCCGGGACTAGTGTATACGAGCAGTACTTC. Protein sequence: CASSLDSAGTSVYEQYF. Together with reference TRBV11-2 and TRBJ2-7, the CDR3 gives the full variable domain: EAGVAQSPRYKIIEKRQSVAFWCNPISGHATLYWYQQILGQGPKLLIQFQNNGVVDDSQLPKDRFSAERLKGVDSTLKIQPAKLEDSAVYLCASSLDSAGTSVYEQYFGPGTRLTVT.

The sample holds many counts of this clonotype. V gene TRBV6-2 or TRBV6-3 combines with J gene TRBJ1-1, with a tentative D call TRBD1 (6 bases). The CDR3 is made up of 15 amino acids. Trimming removed 5 bases at V and 5 bases at J, with 18 bases between. CDR1 is MNHEY and CDR2 is SVGEGT in the germline V gene. The CDR3 bases are TGTGCCAGCAGTCCACCGCGGGGGGCGCGTACTGAAGCTTTCTTT. As protein: CASSPPRGARTEAFF.

The chain recombines TRBV5-1 with TRBJ1-6; a possible D gene is TRBD1 (6 bases). With 4 bases removed from V and 7 bases from J, the gap between germline ends came to 12 bases. This CDR3 has 14 amino acids. Germline V gene data show CDR1 as SGHRS and CDR2 as YFSETQ. The CDR3 region is CASSRQGRNSPLHF. As DNA, the CDR3 is TGCGCCAGCAGCAGGCAGGGGCGAAATTCACCCCTCCACTTT.

This clonotype was counted between two and nine times. The rearrangement links TRBV20-1 to TRBJ2-3; 13 nucleotides match TRBD2. CDR1 and CDR2 (germline): DFQATT, SNEGSKA (reference sequence). The V and J ends lost 6 bases and 7 bases, in that order; junction bases with no gene match: 10. The CDR3 runs to 15 residues. CDR3 amino acids: CSARSTSGRGYTQYF. The CDR3 bases are TGCAGTGCACGGAGTACTAGCGGGAGGGGATATACGCAGTATTTT.

This clonotype was counted ten times or more. This chain uses TRBV5-5 with TRBJ2-3, with D uncertain. Trimming pared 0 bases from V and 0 bases from J, leaving 5 bases between. The CDR3 is 14 amino acids. Looked up from germline, CDR1 is SGHKS and CDR2 is YYEKEE (reference sequence). The CDR3: CASSLVRSTDTQYF. As DNA, the CDR3 is TGTGCCAGCAGCTTGGTGCGGAGCACAGATACGCAGTATTTT. Using reference TRBV5-5 and TRBJ2-3 for the parts outside the CDR3, the full variable domain is DAGVTQSPTHLIKTRGQQVTLRCSPISGHKSVSWYQQVLGQGPQFIFQYYEKEERGRGNFPDRFSARQFPNYSSELNVNALLLGDSALYLCASSLVRSTDTQYFGPGTRLTVL.

The V and J genes are TRBV4-1 and TRBJ2-2; D is uncertain. V dropped 2 bases and J dropped 5 bases, with 6 bases sitting between them. The germline V gene encodes CDR1 MGHRA and CDR2 YSYEKL. CDR3 length equals 13 residues. CDR3 sequence reads: CASSQIGTGELFF. CDR3 nucleotide sequence: TGCGCCAGCAGCCAAATAGGGACCGGGGAGCTGTTTTTT.

The rearrangement links TRBV6-1 to TRBJ2-1; D is unclear. The CDR3 consists of 14 residues. Germline V gene lookup returns CDR1 MNHNS and CDR2 SASEGT. V lost 3 bases to trimming and J lost 5 bases, with 11 bases between them. The CDR3 here is CASSETDRDNEQFF. As DNA, the CDR3 is TGTGCCAGCAGTGAGACGGATAGGGACAATGAGCAGTTCTTC.

V is TRBV7-9 and J is TRBJ2-5; 10 bases align to TRBD1. The CDR3 runs to 14 residues. Germline CDR1 SEHNR, CDR2 FQNEAQ (reference sequence). With V trimmed by 5 bases and J by 5 bases, 5 bases remained unmatched. CDR3 sequence: CASSPGTGAETQYF. The CDR3, as DNA: TGTGCCAGCAGCCCCGGGACAGGGGCCGAGACCCAGTACTTC.

In this sample, this clonotype turned up a few times. The chain carries TRBV20-1 and TRBJ1-2; TRBD1 is a possible D gene (5 bases). This CDR3 is built from 13 residues. CDR1 and CDR2 (germline): DFQATT, SNEGSKA (reference sequence). With 5 bases removed from V and 4 bases from J, the gap between germline ends came to 14 bases. The CDR3 region is CSAYQGFAYGYTF. As DNA, the CDR3 is TGCAGTGCTTATCAGGGTTTCGCCTATGGCTACACCTTC.

The chain employs TRBV4-2 and TRBJ2-5, with a weak D call TRBD2 (5 bases). Trimming cost V 0 bases and J 2 bases, with 13 bases left between them. The CDR3 runs to 16 residues. Germline CDR1 LGHNA, CDR2 YNFKEQ. CDR3 DNA sequence: TGTGCCAGCAGCCAAGATGAAGGAGCGGTACAAGAGACCCAGTACTTC. It yields the protein CASSQDEGAVQETQYF.

This clonotype was recorded many times. The rearrangement links TRBV29-1 to TRBJ2-1; D gene ambiguous. The germline V and J ends were trimmed by 5 bases and 0 bases, with 11 bases remaining between them. This CDR3 contains 14 residues. Per the germline V gene, CDR1 is SQVTM and CDR2 is ANQGSEA. The CDR3 sequence is CSVHFQNSYNEQFF. The CDR3 coding sequence is TGCAGCGTTCACTTCCAAAACTCCTACAATGAGCAGTTCTTC.

This clonotype showed up just a few times. V gene TRBV19 combines with J gene TRBJ2-7; 11 bases line up with TRBD1. The J segment lost 7 bases and the V segment lost 5 bases, leaving 7 bases of the junction unmatched. Per the germline V gene, CDR1 is LNHDA and CDR2 is SQIVND (reference sequence). CDR3 length: 14 amino acids. CDR3 bases: TGTGCCAGTAGTCGTGGACAGGGGGCGGAGGAGCAGTACTTC. Its protein is CASSRGQGAEEQYF.

V gene TRBV20-1 combines with J gene TRBJ2-1; 9 nucleotides match TRBD2. This CDR3 region has 13 residues. Germline V gene sequence: CDR1 DFQATT, CDR2 SNEGSKA (reference sequence). The CDR3 DNA sequence: TGCAGCCTGCCAGGGACTAGCATCAATGAGCAGTTCTTC. The encoded protein is CSLPGTSINEQFF.

The V call is TRBV5-1, the J call TRBJ1-1; possibly TRBD1 for D (6 bases). The CDR3 contains 12 residues. Germline CDR1 reads SGHRS; CDR2 reads YFSETQ. Trimming shortened V by 5 bases and J by 1 base, and 6 bases separated the two germline ends. CDR3 nucleotides: TGCGCCAGCAGGACAGGGAACACTGAAGCTTTCTTT. Its protein is CASRTGNTEAFF.

The chain carries TRBV7-8 and TRBJ2-1; 10 bases are a match to TRBD2. Unmatched junction bases numbered 6, after V lost 4 bases and J lost 6 bases. Germline V gene data show CDR1 as SGHVS and CDR2 as FQNEAQ. The CDR3 covers 15 residues. The CDR3 DNA is TGTGCCAGCAGCTCACTAGCGGGAAAAGGCAATGAGCAGTTCTTC. It specifies CASSSLAGKGNEQFF.

The CDR3 coding sequence is TGTGCCAGCAGCTTAGAACGCAACGAGCAGTACTTC. Encoded protein: CASSLERNEQYF. V gene TRBV11-2 combines with J gene TRBJ2-7; D is unresolved. The germline V and J ends were trimmed by 0 bases and 5 bases, with 5 bases remaining between them. The CDR3 consists of 12 residues. Germline loops: CDR1 SGHAT, CDR2 FQNNGV. The complete variable domain, with remaining parts taken from reference TRBV11-2 and TRBJ2-7, reads EAGVAQSPRYKIIEKRQSVAFWCNPISGHATLYWYQQILGQGPKLLIQFQNNGVVDDSQLPKDRFSAERLKGVDSTLKIQPAKLEDSAVYLCASSLERNEQYFGPGTRLTVT.